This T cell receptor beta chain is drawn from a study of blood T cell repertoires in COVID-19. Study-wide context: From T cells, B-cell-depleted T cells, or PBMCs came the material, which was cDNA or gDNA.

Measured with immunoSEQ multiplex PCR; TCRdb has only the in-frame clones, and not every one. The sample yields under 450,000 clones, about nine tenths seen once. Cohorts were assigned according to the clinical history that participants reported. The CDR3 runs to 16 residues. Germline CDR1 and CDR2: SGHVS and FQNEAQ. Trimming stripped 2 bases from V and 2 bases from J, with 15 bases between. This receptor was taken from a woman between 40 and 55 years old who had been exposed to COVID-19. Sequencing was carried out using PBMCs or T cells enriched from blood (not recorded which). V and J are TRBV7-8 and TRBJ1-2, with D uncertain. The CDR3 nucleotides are TGTGCCAGCAGCTTAAGGAGGTCACAAGGAAACTATGGCTACACCTTC. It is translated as CASSLRRSQGNYGYTF.